Listed here are 17 T cell receptor beta chains from one sample, sequenced in a study of radiotherapy plus CTLA-4 blockade in lung cancer (dated by TCRdb to the late 2010s). The library was prepared using the immunoSEQ multiplex PCR assay. Held by TCRdb, this immuneACCESS table contains in-frame sequences only and omits some clones. Under half of the omission traces to an unresolved V gene where checked; the cause of the rest is unknown. In this sample the table shows 80,000 to 100,000 clones, 82% of which occur a single time. The ten largest clonotypes hold 3% to 4% of the sample. This material consisted of peripheral blood, taken from a patient treated with radiotherapy plus ipilimumab. The receptor source for this set is a human donor with non-small cell lung cancer who had a partial response to radiotherapy plus ipilimumab.

This rearrangement joins TRBV19 to TRBJ2-5; 9 bases map to TRBD2. This CDR3 is 16 amino acids long. Germline V gives CDR1 LNHDA, CDR2 SQIVND (reference sequence). V gave up 5 bases and J gave up 5 bases; unmatched junction bases: 12. The CDR3 protein is CASSPRRREGHETQYF. The CDR3 nucleotides are TGTGCCAGTAGTCCCAGGCGGCGGGAGGGCCATGAGACCCAGTACTTC.

V and J are TRBV6-1 and TRBJ2-1; 7 positions agree with TRBD2. The germline V gene encodes CDR1 MNHNS and CDR2 SASEGT. The V gene end was trimmed by 6 bases and the J gene end by 9 bases; junction bases not matched to a gene: 14. The CDR3 is 15 amino acids. CDR3: CASSDQVRERGEQFF. The CDR3 DNA reads TGTGCCAGCAGCGACCAGGTGAGAGAGCGGGGTGAGCAGTTCTTC.

The V gene is TRBV6-1, the J gene TRBJ1-1; a weak D match, TRBD1 (5 bases). The germline V gene encodes CDR1 MNHNS and CDR2 SASEGT. This CDR3 is built from 15 residues. Trimming shortened V by 8 bases and J by 4 bases, and 20 bases separated the two germline ends. Written as DNA, the CDR3 is TGTGCCAGCTGGGGGGGGAGTGGCTGGGGCACTGAAGCTTTCTTT. It specifies CASWGGSGWGTEAFF.

V gene TRBV11-2 combines with J gene TRBJ2-3; 8 positions match TRBD1. V shed 1 base and J 4 bases; nucleotides not matched to a gene: 4. The germline V gene has CDR1 SGHAT and CDR2 FQNNGV. CDR3 length: 15 amino acids. CDR3 DNA: TGTGCCAGCAGCTTAGGACAGGGGTTTGCAGATACGCAGTATTTT. It is translated as CASSLGQGFADTQYF.

V is TRBV5-1 and J is TRBJ1-2; a possible D gene is TRBD1 (5 bases). Germline CDR1 and CDR2: SGHRS and YFSETQ. Trimming took 0 bases from V and 3 from J, leaving 9 bases between them. The CDR3 is 14 residues long. The chain's CDR3 is CASSLGLTDYGYTF. The CDR3 coding sequence is TGCGCCAGCAGCTTGGGGTTGACAGACTATGGCTACACCTTC.

This chain joins TRBV6-5 and TRBJ1-1; D possibly corresponds to TRBD1 (6 bases). The V and J ends lost 0 bases and 3 bases respectively, with 14 bases between them. Germline CDR1 and CDR2: MNHEY and SVGAGI. The CDR3 has 16 amino acids. The CDR3 is CASSYSWGHFDTEAFF. The CDR3 DNA reads TGTGCCAGCAGTTACTCGTGGGGGCACTTCGACACTGAAGCTTTCTTT.

The chain couples TRBV7-6 to TRBJ2-2; D remains ambiguous. CDR3 size: 12 residues. CDR1 and CDR2 from the germline V gene are SGHVS and FNYEAQ. V was pared by 5 bases and J by 7 bases, with 8 bases between. CDR3 residues: CASSPEYGELFF. DNA of the CDR3: TGTGCCAGCAGCCCGGAGTACGGGGAGCTGTTTTTT.

This rearrangement joins TRBV7-9 to TRBJ2-3; 10 nucleotides line up with TRBD2. CDR1 SEHNR and CDR2 FQNEAQ come from the germline V gene (reference sequence). V trimming: 4 bases; J trimming: 6 bases; junction bases outside the gene matches: 10. The CDR3 loop spans 16 amino acids. In nucleotides, the CDR3 is TGTGCCAGCAGCTCCCACTCTAGCGGGAGACTGGATACGCAGTATTTT. Translating gives CASSSHSSGRLDTQYF.

On this clone itself: Different DNA sequences within this sample yield the same CDR3. The rearrangement uses TRBV30 and TRBJ2-1; 7 nucleotides match TRBD2. CDR3 length: 13 residues. CDR1 and CDR2 from the germline V gene are GTSNPN and SVGIG (reference sequence). V lost 1 base, J lost 6 bases, and 3 bases stayed unmatched. The CDR3 sequence is CAWSGAGTNEQFF. Here the CDR3 DNA reads TGTGCCTGGAGTGGAGCGGGAACCAATGAGCAGTTCTTC.

V and J are TRBV11-2 and TRBJ2-3; possibly TRBD2 for D (6 bases). Germline assignment: CDR1 SGHAT and CDR2 FQNNGV. The CDR3 totals 15 residues. With 5 bases removed from V and 1 base from J, the gap between germline ends came to 13 bases. The CDR3 DNA reads TGTGCCAGCAGCCTAATAGCGGCCGGCACAGATACGCAGTATTTT. This gives the protein CASSLIAAGTDTQYF.

As for this clone: At one boundary the junction diverges from the germline segment, which might be a read error. The V and J genes are TRBV5-4 and TRBJ2-2; TRBD2 matches 11 bases. CDR1 is SGHNT and CDR2 is YYREEE in the germline V gene (reference sequence). CDR3 size: 17 residues. CDR3 residues: CASTLGLAGGNTGELFF. CDR3 in DNA: TGTGCCAGCACCTTGGGGCTAGCGGGAGGGAACACCGGGGAGCTGTTTTTT.

A few counts support this clone. V is TRBV20-1 and J is TRBJ2-1; a weak D match, TRBD1 (6 bases). Germline lookup yields CDR1 DFQATT and CDR2 SNEGSKA (reference sequence). This CDR3 spans 11 amino acids. The CDR3 region is CKRGNYNEQFF. DNA of the CDR3: TGCAAGAGGGGGAACTACAATGAGCAGTTCTTC.

In its sample, this clone was seen once. The chain is built from TRBV5-4 and TRBJ2-7, with a tentative D call TRBD2 (6 bases). Trimming left V 4 bases short and J 2 bases short, with 19 bases between. Germline CDR1 is SGHNT and CDR2 is YYREEE (reference sequence). This CDR3 region has 16 residues. For the CDR3, the DNA is TGTGCCAGCAGCCCCGGCGTATGGGAGGACCCCTACGAGCAGTACTTC. Protein sequence: CASSPGVWEDPYEQYF.

The chain joins TRBV7-2 to TRBJ2-5, with D possibly matching TRBD2 (5 bases). This CDR3 is built from 13 residues. The V end was cut by 2 bases, the J end by 4 bases, with 8 bases between. Germline V gene sequence: CDR1 SGHTA, CDR2 FQGNSA. This chain's CDR3 is CASSLSGGETQYF. The CDR3 bases are TGTGCCAGCAGCTTAAGCGGAGGAGAGACCCAGTACTTC.

The CDR3 DNA sequence: TGTGCCAGCAGCAAAGGGGACAGGGAAACAGATACGCAGTATTTT. It codes for CASSKGDRETDTQYF. The chain employs TRBV5-4 and TRBJ2-3; 9 bases map to TRBD1. J was trimmed by 3 bases and V by 4 bases; bases with no gene match: 6. Looked up from germline, CDR1 is SGHNT and CDR2 is YYREEE (reference sequence). There are 15 residues in the CDR3.

This clone was counted once. This chain links TRBV2 with TRBJ1-2; 9 nucleotides match TRBD1. This CDR3 has 14 residues. V dropped 6 bases and J dropped 5; count of bases not matched to a gene: 7. Germline CDR1 reads SNHLY; CDR2 reads FYNNEI. This CDR3 is CASSPGTGRYGYTF. CDR3 DNA: TGTGCCAGCAGCCCCGGGACAGGGCGGTATGGCTACACCTTC.

J is TRBJ2-1 and V is TRBV5-1; 9 bases match TRBD2. Unmatched junction bases numbered 2, after V lost 0 bases and J lost 7 bases. Germline V gene sequence: CDR1 SGHRS, CDR2 YFSETQ. This CDR3 has 14 amino acids. Here the CDR3 reads CASSLEGLANEQFF. CDR3 coding DNA: TGCGCCAGCAGCTTGGAAGGACTAGCGAATGAGCAGTTCTTC.